These 23 T cell receptor beta chains were all obtained from the same sample, sequenced in a study of radiotherapy plus CTLA-4 blockade in lung cancer. The repertoire was sequenced with immunoSEQ multiplex PCR; TCRdb's copy has only in-frame clones and lacks some. The sample lists roughly 66,000 clones, about 85% occurring once. The sequencing used peripheral blood, collected from a patient treated with radiotherapy plus ipilimumab. The receptors were gathered from a human donor with non-small cell lung cancer who had a partial response to radiotherapy plus ipilimumab.

J is TRBJ1-5 and V is TRBV28, with 7 nucleotides matching TRBD1. CDR3 length equals 16 residues. V lost 1 base and J lost 3; bases outside the gene matches: 6. Germline-derived CDR1 and CDR2 are MDHEN and SYDVKM. CDR3 residues: CASSLSPDRNNQPQHF. The CDR3 nucleotides read TGTGCCAGCAGTTTATCGCCGGACAGGAACAATCAGCCCCAGCATTTT.

The V gene is TRBV15, the J gene TRBJ2-2; D unresolved. Looked up from germline, CDR1 is LNHNV and CDR2 is YYDKDF (reference sequence). This CDR3 comprises 13 residues. V was clipped by 4 bases and J by 5 bases, with 8 bases between them. CDR3 in amino acids: CATSTGWTGELFF. The CDR3 nucleotides read TGTGCCACCAGCACAGGATGGACCGGGGAGCTGTTTTTT.

V is TRBV29-1 and J is TRBJ2-5, with D perhaps TRBD1 (6 bases). Germline V gene sequence: CDR1 SQVTM, CDR2 ANQGSEA. The CDR3 runs to 11 residues. V was clipped by 7 bases and J by 2 bases, with 8 bases between them. CDR3 sequence (DNA): TGCAGCGACAGGGAACAAGAGACCCAGTACTTC. Protein: CSDREQETQYF.

This clone was picked up one time. The CDR3 is CASSPGQGVTGELFF. CDR3 in DNA: TGTGCCAGCTCACCAGGACAGGGGGTCACCGGGGAGCTGTTTTTT. J is TRBJ2-2 and V is TRBV18; 10 bases fit TRBD1. V shed 2 bases and J 4 bases; nucleotides not matched to a gene: 1. Germline CDR1 is KGHSH and CDR2 is LQKENI. The CDR3 contains 15 residues.

The chain is built from TRBV7-3 and TRBJ2-1, with 11 bases lining up with TRBD2. V was pared by 0 bases and J by 5 bases, with 9 bases of the junction left unmatched. Germline CDR1 and CDR2: SGHTA and FQGTGA. The CDR3 extends over 18 amino acids. CDR3 in amino acids: CASSLTPAGTSGDNEQFF. In DNA form, the CDR3 reads TGTGCCAGCAGCTTAACACCTGCCGGGACTAGCGGAGACAATGAGCAGTTCTTC. Supplemented by reference TRBV7-3 and TRBJ2-1, the full variable domain reads GAGVSQTPSNKVTEKGKYVELRCDPISGHTALYWYRQSLGQGPEFLIYFQGTGAADDSGLPNDRFFAVRPEGSVSTLKIQRTERGDSAVYLCASSLTPAGTSGDNEQFFGPGTRLTVL.

The chain combines TRBV7-6 with TRBJ1-5; 10 positions agree with TRBD1. Germline-derived CDR1 and CDR2 are SGHVS and FNYEAQ. V lost 6 bases to trimming and J lost 6 bases; unmatched junction nucleotides: 8. The CDR3 spans 15 residues. The CDR3 protein is CASRGDRGSSQPQHF. CDR3 in DNA: TGTGCCAGCAGGGGGGACAGGGGCTCGAGTCAGCCCCAGCATTTT.

This clone was detected once. This sequence joins TRBV5-4 and TRBJ1-4; D not resolved. Trimming removed 1 base at V and 10 bases at J, with 11 bases between. CDR3 length: 13 residues. Looked up from germline, CDR1 is SGHNT and CDR2 is YYREEE (reference sequence). The CDR3 loop reads CASSLYGVGKLFF. The CDR3 DNA is TGTGCCAGCAGCTTGTACGGGGTAGGAAAACTGTTTTTT.

The chain uses TRBV11-3 and TRBJ2-2; 10 bases line up with TRBD2. The CDR3 length is 14 residues. With V trimmed by 4 bases and J by 7 bases, 3 bases remained unmatched. Germline V gene lookup returns CDR1 SGHNT and CDR2 YENEEA. The chain's CDR3 is CASSSRTSGGELFF. CDR3 sequence (DNA): TGTGCCAGCAGCTCAAGGACTAGCGGCGGGGAGCTGTTTTTT.

The chain has TRBV9 and TRBJ2-3; perhaps TRBD2 as D (5 bases). The V gene lost 0 bases and the J gene lost 1 base, with 12 bases spanning the gap. Looked up from germline, CDR1 is SGDLS and CDR2 is YYNGEE. This CDR3 contains 16 residues. As DNA, the CDR3 is TGTGCCAGCAGCGTAGGAGGGCCGAGGGGCACAGATACGCAGTATTTT. Residues: CASSVGGPRGTDTQYF.

The chain joins TRBV5-1 to TRBJ2-3; 7 bases are a match to TRBD2. Losses at the gene ends were 0 bases for V and 0 bases for J; bases not matched to a gene: 7. This CDR3 is 17 amino acids long. Germline CDR1 is SGHRS and CDR2 is YFSETQ. CDR3: CASSLGASGTSTDTQYF. CDR3 bases: TGCGCCAGCAGCTTGGGGGCTAGCGGCACTAGCACAGATACGCAGTATTTT. The full variable domain, with the rest looked up from reference TRBV5-1 and TRBJ2-3, is KAGVTQTPRYLIKTRGQQVTLSCSPISGHRSVSWYQQTPGQGLQFLFEYFSETQRNKGNFPGRFSGRQFSNSRSEMNVSTLELGDSALYLCASSLGASGTSTDTQYFGPGTRLTVL.

In DNA form, the CDR3 reads TGCGCCAGCAGCACGACAGGGGACACCGGGGAGCTGTTTTTT. Residues: CASSTTGDTGELFF. This chain links TRBV5-1 with TRBJ2-2, with 8 nucleotides matching TRBD1. Per germline, CDR1 SGHRS and CDR2 YFSETQ. The CDR3 covers 14 residues. Unmatched junction bases numbered 2, after V lost 4 bases and J lost 3 bases.

This chain connects TRBV19 to TRBJ1-2; D not certain. Germline values: CDR1 LNHDA, CDR2 SQIVND (reference sequence). The CDR3 has 14 residues. The V and J ends lost 0 bases and 1 base respectively, with 6 bases between them. DNA of the CDR3: TGTGCCAGTAGTATAGAACGCGATAACTATGGCTACACCTTC. Amino acids: CASSIERDNYGYTF.

The J gene is TRBJ2-7, the V gene TRBV7-3, with 8 positions matching TRBD1. The CDR3 loop spans 14 amino acids. Germline CDR1 is SGHTA and CDR2 is FQGTGA. V was pared by 1 base and J by 7 bases, with 6 bases of the junction left unmatched. CDR3 coding DNA: TGTGCCAGCAGCTTAAGTCAGGGGGCAGGAGAGCAGTACTTC. Translation: CASSLSQGAGEQYF.

This chain joins TRBV5-6 and TRBJ2-2; 11 positions match TRBD2. The germline CDR1 and CDR2 sequences are SGHDT and YYEEEE. CDR3 length: 15 residues. V shed 4 bases, J shed 4 bases, and the junction held 3 bases outside the gene matches. CDR3 region: CASSGLAGRTGELFF. CDR3 bases: TGTGCCAGCAGCGGACTAGCGGGCCGCACCGGGGAGCTGTTTTTT.

The gene calls are TRBV10-3 and TRBJ2-5; no firm D call. Germline loops: CDR1 ENHRY, CDR2 SYGVKD. The CDR3 totals 11 residues. V was clipped by 3 bases and J by 7 bases, with 6 bases between them. The CDR3 is CAISDGRTQYF. Written as DNA, the CDR3 is TGTGCCATCAGTGATGGCCGGACCCAGTACTTC.

The V and J genes are TRBV4-1 and TRBJ2-7, with TRBD2 matching over 9 bases. The ends lost 1 base at V and 4 bases at J; junction bases unmatched: 8. CDR1 and CDR2 from the germline V gene are MGHRA and YSYEKL. CDR3 length equals 16 residues. CDR3 sequence: CASSQGGASGIYEQYF. CDR3 nucleotide sequence: TGCGCCAGCAGCCAAGGTGGGGCTAGCGGGATTTACGAGCAGTACTTC.

Of note for this clone: A read error may account for a junction end that differs from germline. The same CDR3 arises from other DNA sequences in this sample as well. The gene calls are TRBV6-1 and TRBJ2-3; 9 nucleotides agree with TRBD2. The CDR3 has 16 residues. CDR1 MNHNS and CDR2 SASEGT come from the germline V gene. Written as DNA, the CDR3 is TGCGCCAGCAGTGAAGGATTTAGCGGGAGTCCAGATACGCAGTATTTT. Its translation is CASSEGFSGSPDTQYF.

CDR3 in amino acids: CASSLFLAGRETQYF. For the CDR3, the DNA is TGTGCCAGCAGTTTATTCCTAGCGGGACGGGAGACCCAGTACTTC. The chain recombines TRBV28 with TRBJ2-5; the match to TRBD2 covers 9 bases. The length of the CDR3 is 15 residues. Germline values: CDR1 MDHEN, CDR2 SYDVKM. The J segment lost 5 bases and the V segment lost 1 base, leaving 5 bases of the junction unmatched.

The chain has TRBV19 and TRBJ2-5; D is undetermined. The CDR3 runs 14 residues. The V and J ends lost 2 bases and 1 base respectively, with 8 bases between them. Germline V gene lookup returns CDR1 LNHDA and CDR2 SQIVND (reference sequence). The CDR3 sequence: CASSISGIQETQYF. The CDR3 nucleotides read TGTGCCAGTAGTATATCCGGTATCCAAGAGACCCAGTACTTC.

J is TRBJ2-7 and V is TRBV6-1; TRBD1 might be the D (6 bases). Trimming stripped 4 bases from V and 2 bases from J, with 18 bases between. Germline assignment: CDR1 MNHNS and CDR2 SASEGT. This CDR3 is built from 16 residues. Here the CDR3 reads CASSGISGTPAYEQYF. CDR3 coding DNA: TGTGCCAGCAGTGGAATCTCCGGGACACCCGCCTACGAGCAGTACTTC.

The J gene is TRBJ2-1, the V gene TRBV5-1; 10 bases match TRBD2. The trim removed 4 bases at V and 5 bases at J, leaving 6 bases unmatched. The CDR3 runs 15 residues. The germline V gene has CDR1 SGHRS and CDR2 YFSETQ. CDR3 region: CASSPGTSVDNEQFF. DNA for the CDR3: TGCGCCAGCAGCCCAGGGACTAGCGTCGACAATGAGCAGTTCTTC.

The chain uses TRBV27 and TRBJ2-7; the match to TRBD2 covers 7 bases. Germline values: CDR1 MNHEY, CDR2 SMNVEV (reference sequence). This CDR3 contains 12 residues. J gave up 4 bases and V 6 bases, and 3 bases lay outside the gene matches. CDR3 region: CASRDSGYEQYF. In nucleotides, the CDR3 is TGTGCCAGCAGGGATAGCGGGTACGAGCAGTACTTC.

The chain combines TRBV9 with TRBJ2-1, with D perhaps matching TRBD2 (5 bases). Per germline, CDR1 SGDLS and CDR2 YYNGEE. This CDR3 comprises 15 residues. V was cut by 4 bases and J by 3 bases, with 14 bases left in between. The CDR3 loop reads CASSPGVGDYNEQFF. In nucleotides, the CDR3 is TGTGCCAGCAGCCCCGGGGTCGGGGACTACAATGAGCAGTTCTTC.